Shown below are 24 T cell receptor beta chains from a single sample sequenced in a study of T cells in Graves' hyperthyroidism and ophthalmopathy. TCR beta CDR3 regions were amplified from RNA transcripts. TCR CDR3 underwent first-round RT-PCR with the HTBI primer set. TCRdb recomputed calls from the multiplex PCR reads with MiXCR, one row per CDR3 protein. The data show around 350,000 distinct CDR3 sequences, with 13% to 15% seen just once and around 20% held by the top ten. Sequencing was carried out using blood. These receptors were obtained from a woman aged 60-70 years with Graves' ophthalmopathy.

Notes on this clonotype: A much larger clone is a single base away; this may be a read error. The CDR3 region is CASSWGLAGDNEQFF. Written as DNA, the CDR3 is TGCGCCAGCAGCTGGGGACTAGCGGGGGACAATGAGCAGTTCTTC. The chain is built from TRBV5-1 and TRBJ2-1, with 14 bases aligning to TRBD2. The CDR3 is 15 amino acids. The V and J ends lost 3 bases and 5 bases, in that order; junction bases with no gene match: 1. CDR1 and CDR2 (germline): SGHRS, YFSETQ.

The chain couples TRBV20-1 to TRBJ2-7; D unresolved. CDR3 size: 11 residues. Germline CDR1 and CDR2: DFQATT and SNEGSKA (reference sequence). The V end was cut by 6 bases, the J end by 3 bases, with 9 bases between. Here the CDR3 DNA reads TGCAGTGCCTCGTGGGGCTACGAGCAGTACTTC. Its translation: CSASWGYEQYF.

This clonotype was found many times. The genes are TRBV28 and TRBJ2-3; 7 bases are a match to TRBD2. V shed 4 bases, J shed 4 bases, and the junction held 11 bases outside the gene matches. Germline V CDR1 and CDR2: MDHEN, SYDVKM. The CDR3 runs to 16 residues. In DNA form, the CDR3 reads TGTGCCAGCAGTTCCGCGGGGGACCCTGGGCCAGATACGCAGTATTTT. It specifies CASSSAGDPGPDTQYF.

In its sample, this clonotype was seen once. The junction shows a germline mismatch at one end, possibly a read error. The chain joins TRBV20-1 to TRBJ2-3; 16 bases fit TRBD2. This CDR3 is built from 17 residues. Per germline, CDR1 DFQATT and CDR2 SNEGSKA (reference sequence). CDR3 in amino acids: CSAAAGLAGGPTGTQYF. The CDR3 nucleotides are TGCAGTGCTGCAGCGGGACTAGCGGGAGGGCCTACAGGTACGCAGTATTTT.

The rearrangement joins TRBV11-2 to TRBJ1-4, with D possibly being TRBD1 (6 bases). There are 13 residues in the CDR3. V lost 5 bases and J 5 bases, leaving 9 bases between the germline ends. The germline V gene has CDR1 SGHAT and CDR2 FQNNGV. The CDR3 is CASSRDTNEKLFF. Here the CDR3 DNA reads TGTGCCAGCAGCCGGGACACGAATGAAAAACTGTTTTTT.

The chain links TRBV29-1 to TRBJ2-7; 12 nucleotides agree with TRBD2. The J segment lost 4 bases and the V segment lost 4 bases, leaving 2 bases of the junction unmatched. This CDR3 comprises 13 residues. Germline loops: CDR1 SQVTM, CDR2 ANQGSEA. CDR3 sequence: CSVVGTSGYEQYF. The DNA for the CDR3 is TGCAGCGTTGTAGGGACTAGCGGGTACGAGCAGTACTTC.

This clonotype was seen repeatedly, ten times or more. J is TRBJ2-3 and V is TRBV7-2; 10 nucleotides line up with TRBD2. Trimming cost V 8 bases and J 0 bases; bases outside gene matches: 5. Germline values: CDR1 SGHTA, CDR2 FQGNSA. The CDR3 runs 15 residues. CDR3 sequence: CASGRTSGSTDTQYF. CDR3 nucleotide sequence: TGTGCCAGCGGTCGGACTAGCGGAAGCACAGATACGCAGTATTTT. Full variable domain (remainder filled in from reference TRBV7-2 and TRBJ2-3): GAGVSQSPSNKVTEKGKDVELRCDPISGHTALYWYRQSLGQGLEFLIYFQGNSAPDKSGLPSDRFSAERTGGSVSTLTIQRTQQEDSAVYLCASGRTSGSTDTQYFGPGTRLTVL.

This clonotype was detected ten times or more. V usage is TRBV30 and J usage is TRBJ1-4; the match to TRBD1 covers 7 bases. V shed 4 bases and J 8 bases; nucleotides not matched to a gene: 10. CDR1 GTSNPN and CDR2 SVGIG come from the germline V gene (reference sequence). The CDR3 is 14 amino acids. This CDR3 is CAWNPTGRLEKLFF. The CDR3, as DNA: TGTGCCTGGAACCCGACAGGGCGTTTGGAAAAACTGTTTTTT.

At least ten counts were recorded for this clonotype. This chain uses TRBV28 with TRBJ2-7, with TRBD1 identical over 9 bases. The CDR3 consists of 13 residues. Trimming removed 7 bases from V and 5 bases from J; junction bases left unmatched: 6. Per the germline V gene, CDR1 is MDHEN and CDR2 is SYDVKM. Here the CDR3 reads CASTWGQGNEQYF. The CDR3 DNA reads TGTGCCAGCACCTGGGGACAGGGTAACGAGCAGTACTTC. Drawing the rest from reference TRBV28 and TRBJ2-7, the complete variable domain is DVKVTQSSRYLVKRTGEKVFLECVQDMDHENMFWYRQDPGLGLRLIYFSYDVKMKEKGDIPEGYSVSREKKERFSLILESASTNQTSMYLCASTWGQGNEQYFGPGTRLTVT.

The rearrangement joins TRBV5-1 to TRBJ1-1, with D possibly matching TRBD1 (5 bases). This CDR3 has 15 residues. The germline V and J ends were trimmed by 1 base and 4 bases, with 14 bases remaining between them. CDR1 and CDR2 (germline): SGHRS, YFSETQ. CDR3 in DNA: TGCGCCAGCAGCTTGCGTTTGGGGGAGGGCACTGAAGCTTTCTTT. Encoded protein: CASSLRLGEGTEAFF.

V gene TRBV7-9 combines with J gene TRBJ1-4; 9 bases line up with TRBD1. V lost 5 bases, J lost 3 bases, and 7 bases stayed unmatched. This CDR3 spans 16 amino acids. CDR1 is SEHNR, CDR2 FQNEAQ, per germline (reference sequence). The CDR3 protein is CASSGTGWPPNEKLFF. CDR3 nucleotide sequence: TGTGCCAGCAGCGGGACAGGGTGGCCTCCTAATGAAAAACTGTTTTTT.

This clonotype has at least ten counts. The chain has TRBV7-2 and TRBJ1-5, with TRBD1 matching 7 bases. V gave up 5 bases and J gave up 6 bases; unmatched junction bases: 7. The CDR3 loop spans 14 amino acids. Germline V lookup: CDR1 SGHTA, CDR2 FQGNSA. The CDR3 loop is CASSPRQGSQPQHF. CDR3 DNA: TGTGCCAGCAGCCCAAGACAGGGTAGTCAGCCCCAGCATTTT. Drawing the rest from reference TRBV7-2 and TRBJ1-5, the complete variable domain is GAGVSQSPSNKVTEKGKDVELRCDPISGHTALYWYRQSLGQGLEFLIYFQGNSAPDKSGLPSDRFSAERTGGSVSTLTIQRTQQEDSAVYLCASSPRQGSQPQHFGDGTRLSIL.

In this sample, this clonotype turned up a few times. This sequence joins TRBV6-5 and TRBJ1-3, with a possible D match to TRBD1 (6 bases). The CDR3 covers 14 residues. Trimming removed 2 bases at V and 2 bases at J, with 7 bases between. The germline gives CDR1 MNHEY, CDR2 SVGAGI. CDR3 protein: CASSYRGTGNTIYF. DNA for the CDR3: TGTGCCAGCAGTTACAGGGGGACTGGAAACACCATATATTTT.

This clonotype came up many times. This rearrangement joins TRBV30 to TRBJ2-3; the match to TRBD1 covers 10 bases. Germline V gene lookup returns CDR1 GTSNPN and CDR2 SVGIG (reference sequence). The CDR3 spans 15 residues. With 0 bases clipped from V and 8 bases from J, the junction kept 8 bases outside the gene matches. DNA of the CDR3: TGTGCCTGGAGTGTGGGACAGGGGCGCGGGGGTACGCAGTATTTT. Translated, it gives CAWSVGQGRGGTQYF.

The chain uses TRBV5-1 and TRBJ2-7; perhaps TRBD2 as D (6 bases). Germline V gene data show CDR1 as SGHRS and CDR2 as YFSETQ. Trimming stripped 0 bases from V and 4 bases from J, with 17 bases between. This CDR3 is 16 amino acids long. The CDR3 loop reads CASSLEALAFGYEQYF. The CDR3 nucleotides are TGCGCCAGCAGCTTGGAGGCACTAGCCTTTGGGTACGAGCAGTACTTC. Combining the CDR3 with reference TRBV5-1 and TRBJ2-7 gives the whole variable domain KAGVTQTPRYLIKTRGQQVTLSCSPISGHRSVSWYQQTPGQGLQFLFEYFSETQRNKGNFPGRFSGRQFSNSRSEMNVSTLELGDSALYLCASSLEALAFGYEQYFGPGTRLTVT.

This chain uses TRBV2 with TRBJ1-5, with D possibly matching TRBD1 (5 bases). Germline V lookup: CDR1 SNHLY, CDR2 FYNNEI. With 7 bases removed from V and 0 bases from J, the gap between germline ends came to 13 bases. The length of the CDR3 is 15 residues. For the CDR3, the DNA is TGTGCCAGCACCGCCCGACAGTATAGCAATCAGCCCCAGCATTTT. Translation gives CASTARQYSNQPQHF.

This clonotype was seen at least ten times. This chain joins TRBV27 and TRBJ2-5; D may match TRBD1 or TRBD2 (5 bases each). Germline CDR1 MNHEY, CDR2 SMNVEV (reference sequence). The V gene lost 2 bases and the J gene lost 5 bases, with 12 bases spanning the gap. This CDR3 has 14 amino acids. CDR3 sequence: CASSLIEGMETQYF. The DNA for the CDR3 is TGTGCCAGCAGTTTAATTGAGGGGATGGAGACCCAGTACTTC.

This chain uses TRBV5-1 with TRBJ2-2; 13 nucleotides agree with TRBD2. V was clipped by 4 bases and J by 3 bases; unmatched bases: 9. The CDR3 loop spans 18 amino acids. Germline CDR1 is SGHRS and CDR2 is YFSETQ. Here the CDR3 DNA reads TGCGCCAGCAGCCCCCCCGGGACTAGCGGGATCCACACCGGGGAGCTGTTTTTT. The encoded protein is CASSPPGTSGIHTGELFF.

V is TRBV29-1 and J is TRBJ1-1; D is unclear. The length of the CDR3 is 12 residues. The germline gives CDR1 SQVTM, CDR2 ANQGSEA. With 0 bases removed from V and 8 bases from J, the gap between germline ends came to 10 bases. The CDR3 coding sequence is TGCAGCGTTGAAGACCCGGGGAGCGAAGCTTTCTTT. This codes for CSVEDPGSEAFF.

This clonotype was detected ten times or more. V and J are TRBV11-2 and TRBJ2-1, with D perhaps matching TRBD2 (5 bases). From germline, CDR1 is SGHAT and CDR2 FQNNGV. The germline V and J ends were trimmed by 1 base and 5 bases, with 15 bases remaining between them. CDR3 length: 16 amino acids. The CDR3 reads CASSLGGGLPNNEQFF. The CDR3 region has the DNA TGTGCCAGCAGCTTAGGGGGTGGACTTCCCAACAATGAGCAGTTCTTC.

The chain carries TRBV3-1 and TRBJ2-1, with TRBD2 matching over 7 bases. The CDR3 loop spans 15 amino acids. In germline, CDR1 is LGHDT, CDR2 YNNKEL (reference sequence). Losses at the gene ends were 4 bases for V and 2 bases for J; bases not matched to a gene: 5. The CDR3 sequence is CASSRAGDPYNEQFF. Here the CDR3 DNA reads TGTGCCAGCAGCCGGGCGGGAGATCCCTACAATGAGCAGTTCTTC.

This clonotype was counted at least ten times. The CDR3 DNA reads as TGTGCCAGCAGCCCGACCCTGATTATCTCCTACAATGAGCAGTTCTTC. Translation: CASSPTLIISYNEQFF. The chain carries TRBV12-3 or TRBV12-4 and TRBJ2-1, with D unclear. The CDR3 contains 16 residues. Trimming removed 6 bases at V and 0 bases at J, with 15 bases between.

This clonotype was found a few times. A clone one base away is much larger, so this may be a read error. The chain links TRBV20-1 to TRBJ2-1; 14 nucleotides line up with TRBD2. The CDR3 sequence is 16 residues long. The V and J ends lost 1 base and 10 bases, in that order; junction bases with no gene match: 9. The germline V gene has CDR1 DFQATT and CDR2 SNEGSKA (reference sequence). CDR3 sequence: CSARGGTSGRGDEQFF. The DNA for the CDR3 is TGCAGTGCTAGAGGGGGGACTAGCGGGAGAGGCGACGAGCAGTTCTTC.

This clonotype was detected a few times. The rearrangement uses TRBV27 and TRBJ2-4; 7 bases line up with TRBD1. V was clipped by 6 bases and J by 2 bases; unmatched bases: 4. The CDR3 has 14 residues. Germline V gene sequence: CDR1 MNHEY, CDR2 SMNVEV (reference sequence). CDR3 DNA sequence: TGTGCCAGCAGCCGCAGGGGGACCAAAAACATTCAGTACTTC. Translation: CASSRRGTKNIQYF.